The 11 T cell receptor beta chains given below trace back to one sample, sequenced in a study of T cell repertoires in cytomegalovirus infection. MiXCR, applied by TCRdb to the reads, yields one record per CDR3 protein. The sample shows some 300,000 distinct CDR3 sequences, 12% to 15% of them seen only once. The sample comprised PBMCs. The receptors here all came from a human donor in good health (CMV status not recorded). Some clones in this sample may be carry-over from other donors' samples.

The chain links TRBV14 to TRBJ1-6, with a tentative D call TRBD1 (6 bases). The CDR3 covers 13 residues. Germline assignment: CDR1 SGHDN and CDR2 FVKESK. With 6 bases removed from V and 7 bases from J, the gap between germline ends came to 10 bases. This CDR3 reads CASSGTFNSPLHF. The CDR3 DNA is TGTGCCAGCAGTGGGACATTCAATTCACCCCTCCACTTT.

This clonotype was seen a handful of times. The chain has TRBV7-9 and TRBJ2-1; tentatively, D is TRBD1 or TRBD2 (5 bases each). CDR3 length: 17 amino acids. The V end was cut by 0 bases, the J end by 12 bases, with 24 bases between. The germline gives CDR1 SEHNR, CDR2 FQNEAQ (reference sequence). The CDR3 region is CASSLASTRFPGPRQFF. CDR3 in DNA: TGTGCCAGCAGCTTAGCTTCGACACGATTTCCGGGACCGCGGCAGTTCTTC.

This clonotype was observed a handful of times. The chain combines TRBV7-9 with TRBJ2-1, with TRBD1 identical over 8 bases. Germline V gene data show CDR1 as SEHNR and CDR2 as FQNEAQ (reference sequence). CDR3 length: 14 amino acids. V lost 5 bases, J lost 6 bases, and 6 bases stayed unmatched. As DNA, the CDR3 is TGTGCCAGCAGCATGGACAGGGTTGTCAATGAGCAGTTCTTC. As protein: CASSMDRVVNEQFF.

This clonotype was seen a few times. The chain recombines TRBV7-9 with TRBJ1-2; maybe TRBD1 (5 bases). The germline CDR1 and CDR2 sequences are SEHNR and FQNEAQ (reference sequence). The CDR3 runs to 12 residues. Trimming cost V 4 bases and J 7 bases, with 10 bases left between them. This CDR3 is CASSSSGFGYTF. The CDR3, as DNA: TGTGCCAGCAGCTCTTCAGGGTTTGGCTACACCTTC. Drawing the rest from reference TRBV7-9 and TRBJ1-2, the complete variable domain is DTGVSQNPRHKITKRGQNVTFRCDPISEHNRLYWYRQTLGQGPEFLTYFQNEAQLEKSRLLSDRFSAERPKGSFSTLEIQRTEQGDSAMYLCASSSSGFGYTFGSGTRLTVV.

CDR3 loop: CSVHRTDTQYF. Written as DNA, the CDR3 is TGCAGCGTCCACAGGACAGATACGCAGTATTTT. This chain joins TRBV29-1 and TRBJ2-3; D may be TRBD1 (5 bases). Germline CDR1 reads SQVTM; CDR2 reads ANQGSEA. V shed 6 bases and J shed 3 bases, with 7 bases lying between them. This CDR3 is 11 amino acids long.

This clonotype was seen ten or more times. Here the CDR3 DNA reads TGTGCCTCCTCTGGGCTGGGGTACGAGCAGTACTTC. The encoded protein is CASSGLGYEQYF. V gene TRBV7-6 combines with J gene TRBJ2-7, with D unresolved. CDR3 length: 12 amino acids. The V and J ends lost 11 bases and 4 bases respectively, with 15 bases between them. From germline, CDR1 is SGHVS and CDR2 FNYEAQ.

The chain carries TRBV4-2 and TRBJ2-1; 11 bases align to TRBD2. The CDR3 has 14 residues. CDR1 and CDR2 (germline): LGHNA, YNFKEQ. J was trimmed by 8 bases and V by 4 bases; bases with no gene match: 4. The CDR3 sequence is CASSLGLAVDEQFF. CDR3 sequence (DNA): TGTGCCAGCAGCCTGGGACTAGCGGTAGATGAGCAGTTCTTC.

This clonotype has a handful of counts. CDR3 residues: CASSRIGGGNADTQYF. Here the CDR3 DNA reads TGTGCCAGCTCACGAATCGGCGGGGGAAATGCAGATACGCAGTATTTT. The gene calls are TRBV18 and TRBJ2-3; TRBD2 agrees at 7 bases. The CDR3 loop spans 16 amino acids. Looked up from germline, CDR1 is KGHSH and CDR2 is LQKENI. V was pared by 4 bases and J by 4 bases, with 11 bases of the junction left unmatched. Complete variable domain (other parts from reference TRBV18 and TRBJ2-3): NAGVMQNPRHLVRRRGQEARLRCSPMKGHSHVYWYRQLPEEGLKFMVYLQKENIIDESGMPKERFSAEFPKEGPSILRIQQVVRGDSAAYFCASSRIGGGNADTQYFGPGTRLTVL.

There are many counts of this clonotype. The DNA of the CDR3 is TGTGCCATCAGTGAGTCAAGTCAAGACAGTAGTTATGGCTACACCTTC. Encoded protein: CAISESSQDSSYGYTF. The chain employs TRBV10-3 and TRBJ1-2; D might be TRBD1 (5 bases). The germline CDR1 and CDR2 sequences are ENHRY and SYGVKD. Trimming took 0 bases from V and 5 from J, leaving 16 bases between them. The CDR3 has 16 residues.

The sample holds many counts of this clonotype. The chain joins TRBV7-2 to TRBJ2-2; the D gene is possibly TRBD2 (5 bases). Trimming removed 7 bases from V and 2 bases from J, with 17 bases in between. CDR1 SGHTA and CDR2 FQGNSA come from the germline V gene. The CDR3 is 16 residues long. CDR3 region: CASNPQGGLNTGELFF. The CDR3 DNA reads as TGTGCCAGCAACCCCCAAGGAGGCCTTAACACCGGGGAGCTGTTTTTT. Based on the CDR3 plus reference TRBV7-2 and TRBJ2-2, the full variable domain is GAGVSQSPSNKVTEKGKDVELRCDPISGHTALYWYRQSLGQGLEFLIYFQGNSAPDKSGLPSDRFSAERTGGSVSTLTIQRTQQEDSAVYLCASNPQGGLNTGELFFGEGSRLTVL.

The J gene is TRBJ2-3, the V gene TRBV28, with D possibly being TRBD2 (6 bases). The CDR3 is made up of 17 amino acids. V was shortened by 6 bases and J by 4 bases, with 23 bases between the two germline ends. The germline gives CDR1 MDHEN, CDR2 SYDVKM. The CDR3 DNA reads TGTGCCAGCAGGAAGGCGGGGAGAACAAACGCCGCAGATACGCAGTATTTT. Translated, it gives CASRKAGRTNAADTQYF.